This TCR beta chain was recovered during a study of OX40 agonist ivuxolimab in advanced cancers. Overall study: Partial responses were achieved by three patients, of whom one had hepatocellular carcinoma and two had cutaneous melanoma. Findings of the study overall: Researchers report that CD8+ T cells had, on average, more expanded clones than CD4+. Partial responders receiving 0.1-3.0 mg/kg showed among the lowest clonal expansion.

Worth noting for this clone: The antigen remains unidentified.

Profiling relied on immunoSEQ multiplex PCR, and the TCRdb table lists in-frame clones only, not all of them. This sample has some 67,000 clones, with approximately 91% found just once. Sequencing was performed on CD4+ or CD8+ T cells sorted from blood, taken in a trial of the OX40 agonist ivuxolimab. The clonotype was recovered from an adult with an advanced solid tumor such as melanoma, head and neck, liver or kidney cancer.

CDR3 amino acids: CASSIILYSGTNTGELFF. The DNA of the CDR3 is TGTGCCAGTAGCATAATCCTGTATAGCGGGACGAACACCGGGGAGCTGTTTTTT. J is TRBJ2-2 and V is TRBV19, with 8 positions matching TRBD2. CDR3 length: 18 residues. Germline CDR1 LNHDA, CDR2 SQIVND (reference sequence). The V and J ends lost 6 bases and 0 bases, in that order; junction bases with no gene match: 12.